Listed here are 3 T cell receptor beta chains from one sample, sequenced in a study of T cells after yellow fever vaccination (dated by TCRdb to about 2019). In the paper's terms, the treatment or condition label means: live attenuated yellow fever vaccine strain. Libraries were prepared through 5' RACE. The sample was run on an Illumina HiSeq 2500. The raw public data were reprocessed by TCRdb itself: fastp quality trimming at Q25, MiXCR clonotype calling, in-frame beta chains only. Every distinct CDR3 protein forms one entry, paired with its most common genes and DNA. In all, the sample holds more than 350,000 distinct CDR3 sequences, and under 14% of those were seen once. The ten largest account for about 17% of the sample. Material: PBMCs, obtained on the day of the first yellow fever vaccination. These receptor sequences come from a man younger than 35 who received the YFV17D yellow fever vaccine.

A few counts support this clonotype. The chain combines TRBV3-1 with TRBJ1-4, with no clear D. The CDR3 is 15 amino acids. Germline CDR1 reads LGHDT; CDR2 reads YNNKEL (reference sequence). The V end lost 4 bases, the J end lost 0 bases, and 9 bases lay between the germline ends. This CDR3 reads CASSRNAATNEKLFF. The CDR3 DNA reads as TGTGCCAGCAGCCGGAACGCCGCAACTAATGAAAAACTGTTTTTT.

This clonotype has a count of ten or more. The CDR3 is CASSPGDGAFF. As DNA, the CDR3 is TGTGCCAGCAGTCCTGGGGATGGAGCTTTCTTT. J is TRBJ1-1 and V is TRBV12-3 or TRBV12-4; D is unclear. The CDR3 has 11 residues. V was shortened by 5 bases and J by 10 bases, with 11 bases between the two germline ends.

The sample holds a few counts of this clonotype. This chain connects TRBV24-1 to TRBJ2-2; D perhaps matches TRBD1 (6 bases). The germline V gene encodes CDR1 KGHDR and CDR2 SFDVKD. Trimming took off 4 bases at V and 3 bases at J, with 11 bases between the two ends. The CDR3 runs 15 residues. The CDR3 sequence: CATSDRTVDTGELFF. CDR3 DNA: TGTGCCACCAGTGACCGGACAGTCGACACCGGGGAGCTGTTTTTT.